The rows below give T cell receptor beta chains drawn from one sample of a study. In TCRdb, the 5' RACE reads were re-called with MiXCR into one record per CDR3 protein. The sample yields roughly 50,000 distinct CDR3 sequences, approximately 25% seen once. Sequencing was performed on tumor-infiltrating naive CD4+ T cells sorted from the breast tumor. These receptor sequences come from a female donor with breast cancer. CDR3s include the opening cysteine and the closing phenylalanine or tryptophan. The D gene is left open where the match is weak. Where a row states a size, it is once, few, many or the class of an expanded clone; other rows omit it.

CDR3 length | clone size | D gene | J gene | V gene | CDR3 protein | CDR3 DNA
13 | few | TRBD2 | TRBJ2-1 | TRBV24-1 | CATSLTSGNEQFF | TGTGCCACCAGCCTGACTAGCGGGAATGAGCAGTTCTTC
14 | many | NA | TRBJ2-5 | TRBV5-4 | CASSSGTAQETQYF | TGTGCCAGCAGCAGCGGGACAGCCCAAGAGACCCAGTACTTC
13 | NA | NA | TRBJ2-7 | TRBV7-2 | CARSSGPGYEQYF | TGTGCCCGCAGCTCCGGCCCAGGATACGAGCAGTACTTC
14 | NA | NA | TRBJ2-7 | TRBV5-1 | CASSLGGASYEQYF | TGCGCCAGCAGCTTAGGAGGGGCGTCCTACGAGCAGTACTTC
13 | few | NA | TRBJ1-6 | TRBV10-3 | CAIRGQYNSPLHF | TGTGCCATCAGGGGACAATATAATTCACCCCTCCACTTT
21 | once | TRBD2 | TRBJ2-1 | TRBV3-1 | CASSRRPLSGRAPSSYNEQFF | TGCGCCAGCAGCCGACGGCCGCTTAGCGGGAGGGCCCCCAGCTCCTACAATGAGCAGTTCTTC
13 | NA | NA | TRBJ2-3 | TRBV5-4 | CASSKEGADTQYF | TGTGCCAGCAGCAAAGAGGGGGCAGATACGCAGTATTTT
20 | NA | TRBD1 | TRBJ2-7 | TRBV7-9 | CASSLRDRGPGGLRSYEQYF | TGTGCCAGCAGCCTCCGGGACAGGGGCCCTGGAGGGCTTCGTTCCTACGAGCAGTACTTC
15 | few | NA | TRBJ2-3 | TRBV5-1 | CASSSQASEGDTQYF | TGCGCCAGCAGCTCACAGGCTAGCGAAGGAGATACGCAGTATTTT
17 | NA | TRBD2 | TRBJ2-2 | TRBV10-2 | CASSEMGLAGDTGELFF | TGCGCCAGCAGTGAGATGGGACTAGCGGGTGACACCGGGGAGCTGTTTTTT
17 | NA | TRBD2 | TRBJ2-7 | TRBV20-1 | CSALGTSGRANSYEQYF | TGCAGTGCCTTAGGGACTAGCGGGAGGGCCAATTCCTACGAGCAGTACTTC
14 | NA | NA | TRBJ1-6 | TRBV5-1 | CASSLLTGNSPLHF | TGCGCCAGCAGCCTACTGACGGGGAATTCACCCCTCCACTTT
15 | few | TRBD2 | TRBJ2-1 | TRBV20-1 | CSAPDVAGGYNEQFF | TGCAGTGCCCCCGACGTAGCGGGAGGCTACAATGAGCAGTTCTTC
12 | NA | NA | TRBJ1-2 | TRBV11-2 | CASSREGGGYTF | TGTGCCAGCAGCCGCGAGGGAGGTGGCTACACCTTC
12 | few | TRBD1 | TRBJ2-7 | TRBV27 | CATNDRVGEQYF | TGTGCCACCAACGACAGGGTCGGGGAGCAGTACTTC
15 | few | TRBD1 | TRBJ2-7 | TRBV5-1 | CASSLMPGQAGEQYF | TGCGCCAGCAGCTTAATGCCGGGACAGGCAGGCGAGCAGTACTTC
17 | NA | NA | TRBJ2-1 | TRBV24-1 | CATSDFGGRGNYNEQFF | TGTGCCACCAGTGATTTTGGGGGCAGGGGAAACTACAATGAGCAGTTCTTC
15 | NA | NA | TRBJ2-3 | TRBV6-5 | CASSPRGRGSDTQYF | TGTGCCAGCAGCCCACGGGGAAGAGGGTCAGATACGCAGTATTTT
13 | medium-sized | TRBD2 | TRBJ2-1 | TRBV5-1 | CASNLAGVDEQFF | TGCGCCAGCAATTTAGCGGGAGTTGATGAGCAGTTCTTC
17 | few | TRBD2 | TRBJ2-7 | TRBV20-1 | CSARDRFEAGPGREQYF | TGCAGTGCTAGAGATAGGTTCGAAGCGGGACCGGGTAGGGAGCAGTACTTC
19 | NA | TRBD1 | TRBJ1-4 | TRBV20-1 | CSARDWKDRGSVFGEKLFF | TGCAGTGCTAGAGATTGGAAGGACAGGGGGTCCGTGTTTGGTGAAAAACTGTTTTTT
14 | medium-sized | TRBD1 | TRBJ2-5 | TRBV7-9 | CASSPGQVQETQYF | TGTGCCAGCAGCCCGGGACAGGTGCAAGAGACCCAGTACTTC